The clone carrying this T cell receptor beta chain was counted a few times. The antigen is undetermined. TCRdb redid the calling of the 5' RACE reads with MiXCR, one entry per CDR3 protein. The sample lists more than 65,000 distinct CDR3 sequences; about 14% were seen once. The V and J ends lost 7 bases and 4 bases, in that order; junction bases with no gene match: 5. The germline V gene encodes CDR1 MNHNS and CDR2 SASEGT. The CDR3 covers 14 residues. The data stem from a study of early T cells in non-severe SARS-CoV-2 infection. Across the whole study: With bulk RNA from unsorted whole blood as input, sequencing yielded unpaired chains.

Study outcomes and limitations: Comparison of clonotypes with VDJdb favored anti-spike CD8 responses while missing private and CD4 specificities.

The J gene is TRBJ2-5, the V gene TRBV6-1; TRBD2 agrees at 11 bases. The specimen was whole blood, collected at baseline. The receptor was derived from an adult who was a healthcare worker with PCR-confirmed SARS-CoV-2 infection or an uninfected control (not recorded which). CDR3 nucleotide sequence: TGTGCCAGCACACTAGCGGGAGAGCGAGAGACCCAGTACTTC. This codes for CASTLAGERETQYF.